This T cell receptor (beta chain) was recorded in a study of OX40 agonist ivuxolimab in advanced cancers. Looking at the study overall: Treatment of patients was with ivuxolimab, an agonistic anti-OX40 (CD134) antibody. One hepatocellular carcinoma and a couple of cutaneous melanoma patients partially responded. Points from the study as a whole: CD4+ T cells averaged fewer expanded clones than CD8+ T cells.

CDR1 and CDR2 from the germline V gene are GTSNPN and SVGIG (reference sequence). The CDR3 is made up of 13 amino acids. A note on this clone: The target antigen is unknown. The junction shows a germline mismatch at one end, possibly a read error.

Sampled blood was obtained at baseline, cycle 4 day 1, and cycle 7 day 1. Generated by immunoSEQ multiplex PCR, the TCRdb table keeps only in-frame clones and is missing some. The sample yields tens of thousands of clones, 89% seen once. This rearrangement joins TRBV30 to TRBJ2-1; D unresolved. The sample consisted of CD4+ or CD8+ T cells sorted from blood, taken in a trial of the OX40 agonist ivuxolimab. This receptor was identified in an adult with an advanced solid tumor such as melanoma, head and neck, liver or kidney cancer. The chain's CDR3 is CAWSSGTTNGQFF. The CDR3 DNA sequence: TGTGCCTGGAGTTCGGGCACGACGAATGGGCAGTTCTTC.